The rows below give T cell receptor beta chains drawn from one sample of a study of shared clonotypes between healthy human individuals. The data were produced by immunoSEQ multiplex PCR, yet TCRdb's version contains in-frame clones alone and is incomplete. The repertoire holds about 2.3 million clones, with about nine tenths as singletons. Sequencing was carried out using naive CD4+ T cells from PBMCs. The receptors shown here come from a man between 18 and 29 years old in good health. Some clones in this sample may be carry-over from other donors' samples. The CDR3 runs from the conserved cysteine through the conserved F or W. A D gene is named only where the DNA matches it firmly. Clone size, where shown, is once, few, many, or a class for clones that have expanded.

j_gene: TRBJ2-1
v_gene: TRBV5-1
abundance: .
d_gene: TRBD2
CDR3aa: CASSRSPTSVGDNEQFF
CDR3nt: TGCGCCAGCAGCCGGAGTCCTACTAGCGTCGGAGACAATGAGCAGTTCTTC

j_gene: TRBJ2-2
v_gene: TRBV27
abundance: .
d_gene: .
CDR3aa: CASGHRSGELFF
CDR3nt: TGTGCCAGCGGACATCGTTCCGGGGAGCTGTTTTTT

j_gene: TRBJ2-3
v_gene: TRBV15
abundance: .
d_gene: TRBD2
CDR3aa: CATSREARGADTQYF
CDR3nt: TGTGCCACCAGCAGAGAAGCCCGGGGGGCAGATACGCAGTATTTT

j_gene: TRBJ1-1
v_gene: TRBV5-1
abundance: .
d_gene: TRBD1
CDR3aa: CASSLGPNRGDTEAFF
CDR3nt: TGCGCCAGCAGCCTGGGGCCCAACAGGGGAGACACTGAAGCTTTCTTT

j_gene: TRBJ2-7
v_gene: TRBV25-1
abundance: .
d_gene: .
CDR3aa: CASSDRVRESRHEQYF
CDR3nt: TGTGCCAGCAGTGATAGGGTTCGGGAGAGTAGGCACGAGCAGTACTTC

j_gene: TRBJ1-5
v_gene: TRBV28
abundance: .
d_gene: TRBD1
CDR3aa: CASSLGGTGGQPQHF
CDR3nt: TGTGCCAGCAGTTTAGGGGGAACAGGGGGGCAGCCCCAGCATTTT

j_gene: TRBJ2-3
v_gene: TRBV9
abundance: .
d_gene: .
CDR3aa: CASSPDSGPDTQYF
CDR3nt: TGTGCCAGCAGCCCCGACTCCGGGCCCGATACGCAGTATTTT

j_gene: TRBJ2-3
v_gene: TRBV6-5
abundance: .
d_gene: .
CDR3aa: CASSVGVTQYF
CDR3nt: TGTGCCAGCAGTGTAGGAGTTACGCAGTATTTT

j_gene: TRBJ2-7
v_gene: TRBV12-2
abundance: once
d_gene: .
CDR3aa: CASRRGTPGLSGYVQYF
CDR3nt: TGTGCAAGTCGCCGAGGAACCCCGGGACTATCCGGCTACGTGCAGTACTTC

j_gene: TRBJ2-7
v_gene: TRBV28
abundance: .
d_gene: .
CDR3aa: CASSSSGRGSSYEQYF
CDR3nt: TGTGCCAGCAGTTCCTCGGGACGCGGTAGCTCCTACGAGCAGTACTTC

j_gene: TRBJ2-7
v_gene: TRBV2
abundance: .
d_gene: TRBD1
CDR3aa: CASSDQGASYEQYF
CDR3nt: TGTGCCAGCAGTGATCAGGGGGCCTCCTACGAGCAGTACTTC

j_gene: TRBJ2-2
v_gene: TRBV7-9
abundance: .
d_gene: TRBD1
CDR3aa: CASSVGTVIDTGELFF
CDR3nt: TGTGCCAGCAGCGTTGGGACAGTGATTGATACCGGGGAGCTGTTTTTT

j_gene: TRBJ1-1
v_gene: TRBV27
abundance: few
d_gene: .
CDR3aa: CASTDRASEAFF
CDR3nt: TGTGCCAGCACCGACCGTGCGTCTGAAGCTTTCTTT

j_gene: TRBJ2-7
v_gene: TRBV5-6
abundance: .
d_gene: .
CDR3aa: CASSVGTSRSFYEQYF
CDR3nt: TGTGCCAGCAGCGTAGGGACGTCAAGATCCTTTTACGAGCAGTACTTC